A selection of T cell receptor beta chains follows, all from one sample in a study of TIL therapy for anti-PD-1-resistant metastatic lung cancer. The method was immunoSEQ multiplex PCR; TCRdb's version includes in-frame clones alone and lacks a portion of them. Here the sample spans some 57,000 clones, roughly 87% being singletons. The sample consisted of blood, taken at baseline. Receptor source: a person aged 30 to 80 with non-small cell lung cancer. CDR3s include the opening cysteine and the closing phenylalanine or tryptophan. D genes are given only for firm matches.

d_call j_call v_call cdr3_aa
. TRBJ1-1 TRBV19 CASSLGREAFF
. TRBJ2-7 TRBV6-1 CASSEGSSYEQYF
. TRBJ2-4 TRBV3-1/TRBV3-2 CASSQGGYIQYF
. TRBJ2-3 TRBV7-9 CASSAPGGGRQDPPDTQYF
TRBD1 TRBJ2-4 TRBV27 CASSSLTGAPNIQYF
. TRBJ1-1 TRBV2 CASSPGHKNTEAFF
TRBD2 TRBJ2-3 TRBV3-1/TRBV3-2 CASSQEWIGTSGRASDTQYF
TRBD2 TRBJ2-1 TRBV7-8 CASSTPGLAAANEQFF
. TRBJ2-3 TRBV24-1 CATSDSLVSDTQYF
. TRBJ1-3 TRBV5-1 CASSLLGLGSGNTIYF
. TRBJ2-1 TRBV3-1/TRBV3-2 CASSSPGTLNEQFF
. TRBJ2-5 TRBV5-1 CASSFDMTTPYF
. TRBJ2-4 TRBV9 CASSAQTGLAKNIQYF
. TRBJ2-2 TRBV30 CAWSWQGNTGELFF
. TRBJ1-4 TRBV5-8 CASSLVGATNEKLFF
TRBD1 TRBJ2-1 TRBV19 CASSTSGQGVNEQFF
. TRBJ1-1 TRBV18 CASSRLEGTEAFF
. TRBJ2-7 TRBV7-9 CASGQGSLLSYEQYF
TRBD2 TRBJ2-1 TRBV2 CATRTSGDNEQFF
. TRBJ2-3 TRBV7-6 CASSFLQGKRDTQYF
. TRBJ2-7 TRBV19 CASSIGGEEQYF
. TRBJ1-6 TRBV12-3/TRBV12-4 CASQGSYNSPLHF
TRBD2 TRBJ2-1 TRBV14 CASSQLTSGSYNEQFF
TRBD2 TRBJ2-7 TRBV4-1 CASSQEITSGTYEQYF
. TRBJ2-6 TRBV19 CASSARAGANVLTF
TRBD2 TRBJ2-3 TRBV9 CASSPRLAGLSTDTQYF
. TRBJ2-7 TRBV12-3/TRBV12-4 CASSLLGGYEQYF
. TRBJ1-1 TRBV10-2 CASNHYRVVKPSTEAFF
TRBD2 TRBJ2-2 TRBV29-1 CSVGLAGGGELFF
. TRBJ1-1 TRBV10-3 CAIRPPSLSTEAFF
TRBD1 TRBJ1-5 TRBV5-6 CASSTDRAGQPQHF
TRBD1 TRBJ2-1 TRBV28 CASSASSGGVYNEQFF
. TRBJ2-3 TRBV5-4 CASSLEASGTDTQYF